This T cell receptor beta chain was recovered during a study of neurological immune-mediated disorders. About the research overall: Multiple sclerosis patients numbered approximately 35, of whom around 31 were relapsing-remitting and 3 secondary progressive. Study-level results: Across subjects, no CDR3 amino acid sequence appeared in expanded clones of more than one subject, a finding that suggested private repertoires in all groups.

The table lists this clonotype with many counts. Its antigen is unidentified. CDR1 SGHKS and CDR2 YYEKEE come from the germline V gene (reference sequence). The CDR3 consists of 15 residues. V lost 3 bases and J lost 4, with 17 bases in between. TCRdb re-derived calls from the 5' RACE reads in MiXCR, one entry per CDR3 protein. This sample has about 66,000 distinct CDR3 sequences, with 3% to 5% found just once. This receptor was identified in a man between 25 and 39 years old with multiple sclerosis. This rearrangement joins TRBV5-5 to TRBJ2-7, with D possibly being TRBD2 (7 bases). The sample consisted of PBMCs. The CDR3 coding sequence is TGTGCCAGCAGCTGGGGGGGGACACGGGCGTACGAGCAGTACTTC. This translates into CASSWGGTRAYEQYF.